The clone carrying this T cell receptor beta chain has ten or more counts. What it recognizes is unknown. Sequencing libraries for TCR beta were prepared with iRepertoire HTBI primers and Arm-PCR of CDR3 regions. TCRdb itself ran the multiplex PCR reads through MiXCR, one entry per CDR3 protein. The sample lists a few hundred thousand distinct CDR3 sequences, roughly a quarter seen once, with approximately 26% in the top ten. V lost 8 bases to trimming and J lost 3 bases, with 11 bases between them. Germline V CDR1 and CDR2: SNHLY, FYNNEI. The CDR3 contains 12 residues. The time point is: persistent/refractory GD, antithyroid drugs over 5 years with positive TRAb. PBMCs provided the RNA from which the TCR library was made. The data stem from a study of regulatory T cells in long-lasting Graves disease. General study points: Lower TCR diversity was seen in persistent Graves' patients than in newly diagnosed ones. Among persistent patients, a larger number of public clonotypes were shared (about 2,700) than among newly diagnosed patients (just over 950).

This chain connects TRBV2 to TRBJ2-7; D unresolved. Sequenced here: peripheral blood mononuclear cells (PBMCs), sampled when the disease was refractory, from a patient treated with antithyroid drugs. This receptor was obtained from a female donor with Graves disease. CDR3 DNA: TGTGCCAGCGGGTCGCAGGTCTACGAGCAGTACTTC. Residues: CASGSQVYEQYF.